This TCR beta chain was profiled in a study of shared clonotypes between healthy human individuals. Selected positively for CCR7 and CD45RO-negative, naive CD8 cells excluded terminally differentiated effector memory CD45RA+ cells. This CDR3 spans 13 amino acids. Germline CDR1 reads MNHEY; CDR2 reads SMNVEV (reference sequence). Authors' data handling: Quality scores were absent from the junction-only immunoSEQ sequences, so filtering differed. TCRdb keeps only in-frame clones here, not all; method: immunoSEQ multiplex PCR. That table gives V, J and clone size, and the DNA gave D and trimming. This table holds about 700,000 clones, about 90% found once.

V usage is TRBV27 and J usage is TRBJ2-5; D gene uncertain. Gene TRBJ2-7 matches the end of the DNA better, so the J call may be wrong. The receptor was derived from a man aged 25-40 years in good health. Sequencing was carried out using naive CD8+ T cells sorted from blood. Written as DNA, the CDR3 is TGTGCCAGCAGTTTCGTAAACTCCTACGAGCAGTACTTC. It encodes CASSFVNSYEQYF.